One and the same sample provided the 15 T cell receptor beta chains below, sequenced in a study of T cells in tuberculosis. Cells were sorted from thawed PBMC rested overnight and stained with GMM-loaded CD1B tetramer, viability dye and anti-CD3. The CD1B tetramers carried C32 glucose monomycolate purified from Rhodococcus equi. Sequencing used immunoSEQ multiplex PCR; TCRdb keeps in-frame clones, though not all of them. The sample contains more than 45,000 clones, approximately 86% of which appear only once. The material sequenced was CD1b-GMM tetramer-negative cells sorted from PBMCs. These receptors originate from an adult woman with latent tuberculosis.

J is TRBJ1-2 and V is TRBV4-3; D is perhaps TRBD1 (5 bases). V lost 0 bases and J lost 0, with 11 bases in between. CDR3 length equals 16 residues. Germline CDR1 reads LGHNA; CDR2 reads YSLEER. CDR3 bases: TGCGCCAGCAGCCAAGATGCCCAGGGCCCTAACTATGGCTACACCTTC. Translation gives CASSQDAQGPNYGYTF.

V gene TRBV4-1 combines with J gene TRBJ2-7; D perhaps matches TRBD2 (6 bases). Trimming stripped 2 bases from V and 3 bases from J, with 20 bases between. The CDR3 has 17 residues. Germline CDR1 reads MGHRA; CDR2 reads YSYEKL. The CDR3 loop is CASSQLAGGNIRYEQYF. In nucleotides, the CDR3 is TGCGCCAGCAGCCAACTTGCCGGCGGGAACATACGCTACGAGCAGTACTTC.

This sequence joins TRBV10-3 and TRBJ2-1; 9 bases map to TRBD2. CDR3 length: 15 amino acids. Unmatched junction bases numbered 0, after V lost 3 bases and J lost 0 bases. Germline CDR1 reads ENHRY; CDR2 reads SYGVKD. The CDR3 here is CAISDSGSSYNEQFF. CDR3 DNA: TGTGCCATCAGTGATAGCGGGAGCTCCTACAATGAGCAGTTCTTC.

The chain employs TRBV19 and TRBJ1-3; D possibly corresponds to TRBD1 (6 bases). The CDR3 extends over 18 amino acids. V was clipped by 8 bases and J by 0 bases, with 23 bases between them. Germline values: CDR1 LNHDA, CDR2 SQIVND (reference sequence). CDR3 DNA: TGTGCCAGTCGTGCCCCGGACAGACTTTTCTTCTCTGGAAACACCATATATTTT. It translates to CASRAPDRLFFSGNTIYF.

A single count supports this clone. This chain links TRBV2 with TRBJ2-2; 13 nucleotides match TRBD2. J was trimmed by 7 bases and V by 4 bases; bases with no gene match: 6. CDR1 is SNHLY and CDR2 is FYNNEI in the germline V gene. The CDR3 runs 16 residues. The CDR3 is CASSGTSGGAGGELFF. CDR3 nucleotide sequence: TGTGCCAGCAGTGGAACTAGCGGGGGGGCCGGCGGGGAGCTGTTTTTT.

The chain has TRBV2 and TRBJ2-3, with TRBD2 as a possible D gene (5 bases). The ends were cut back, 6 bases at V and 4 bases at J, with 20 bases in the middle. Germline V gives CDR1 SNHLY, CDR2 FYNNEI. The CDR3 extends over 16 amino acids. The CDR3 here is CASSASYLGAADTQYF. The CDR3, as DNA: TGTGCCAGCAGCGCCTCTTATCTAGGAGCGGCAGATACGCAGTATTTT.

The chain carries TRBV28 and TRBJ1-2, with D unresolved. Germline lookup yields CDR1 MDHEN and CDR2 SYDVKM. The CDR3 loop spans 13 amino acids. V was cut by 6 bases and J by 7 bases, with 15 bases left in between. In DNA form, the CDR3 reads TGTGCCAGCAGAATCACGGCAGGTGGTGGCTACACCTTC. It yields the protein CASRITAGGGYTF.

The genes are TRBV4-2 and TRBJ2-1, with D possibly being TRBD2 (5 bases). This CDR3 contains 15 residues. V dropped 1 base and J dropped 5 bases, with 12 bases sitting between them. Per germline, CDR1 LGHNA and CDR2 YNFKEQ. The CDR3 coding sequence is TGTGCCAGCAGCCAAGGGATTCGAGCGGACAATGAGCAGTTCTTC. Its protein is CASSQGIRADNEQFF.

The chain recombines TRBV6-5 with TRBJ2-3; D may correspond to TRBD1 or TRBD2 (5 bases each). The ends were cut back, 6 bases at V and 0 bases at J, with 13 bases in the middle. The CDR3 is 15 residues long. Germline V gene lookup returns CDR1 MNHEY and CDR2 SVGAGI. Written as DNA, the CDR3 is TGTGCCAGCAGGTACAGGAGGCTGAGCACAGATACGCAGTATTTT. The encoded protein is CASRYRRLSTDTQYF.

The J gene is TRBJ2-1, the V gene TRBV7-9, with 9 bases identical to TRBD1. Germline assignment: CDR1 SEHNR and CDR2 FQNEAQ (reference sequence). Trimming took 7 bases from V and 3 from J; bases not matched to a gene: 16. The CDR3 runs to 18 residues. DNA of the CDR3: TGTGCCAGCAACTTTCGGACAGGGGCCCGACTAATCTACAATGAGCAGTTCTTC. It translates to CASNFRTGARLIYNEQFF.

V gene TRBV6-5 combines with J gene TRBJ1-1; 7 bases align to TRBD1. This CDR3 spans 14 amino acids. Germline loops: CDR1 MNHEY, CDR2 SVGAGI. V lost 5 bases, J lost 4 bases, and 7 bases stayed unmatched. CDR3 residues: CASSALQGSTEAFF. The CDR3 region has the DNA TGTGCCAGCAGTGCCCTACAGGGGAGCACTGAAGCTTTCTTT.

The chain couples TRBV28 to TRBJ1-5, with D maybe TRBD1 (6 bases). V gave up 8 bases and J gave up 0 bases, with 11 bases separating them. This CDR3 has 14 amino acids. The germline V gene encodes CDR1 MDHEN and CDR2 SYDVKM. The CDR3 DNA sequence: TGTGCCAGCCTCGGACAGCTTAGCAATCAGCCCCAGCATTTT. It encodes CASLGQLSNQPQHF.

This chain joins TRBV7-2 and TRBJ1-5; 9 bases line up with TRBD1. Germline lookup yields CDR1 SGHTA and CDR2 FQGNSA. The trim removed 3 bases at V and 5 bases at J, leaving 8 bases unmatched. There are 16 residues in the CDR3. The CDR3 reads CASSFTGGPLDQPQHF. CDR3 coding DNA: TGTGCCAGCAGCTTCACAGGGGGCCCCTTGGATCAGCCCCAGCATTTT.

The chain couples TRBV5-1 to TRBJ2-1; 10 positions agree with TRBD2. V shed 0 bases, J shed 7 bases, and the junction held 7 bases outside the gene matches. CDR1 and CDR2 (germline): SGHRS, YFSETQ. The CDR3 has 16 amino acids. The CDR3 spells CASSLGLAGVSNEQFF. CDR3 nucleotide sequence: TGCGCCAGCAGCTTGGGGCTAGCGGGAGTTTCAAATGAGCAGTTCTTC.

This chain joins TRBV6-5 and TRBJ1-4; D not resolved. The V and J ends lost 0 bases and 8 bases respectively, with 10 bases between them. The CDR3 has 14 residues. In germline, CDR1 is MNHEY, CDR2 SVGAGI. The CDR3: CASSYSRREEKLFF. The CDR3 coding sequence is TGTGCCAGCAGTTACTCCAGGCGGGAGGAAAAACTGTTTTTT.